The rows below give T cell receptor beta chains drawn from one sample of a study of blood T cell repertoires in COVID-19. Assay: immunoSEQ multiplex PCR; the TCRdb copy retains only in-frame clones and omits some. The repertoire holds roughly 180,000 clones, with 80% to 90% as singletons. The sequenced sample consisted of peripheral blood. The source is a man aged 65-85 years with active or convalescent COVID-19. The CDR3 runs from the conserved cysteine through the conserved F or W. A D gene is named only where the DNA matches it firmly.

V	J	D	CDR3
TRBV6-5	TRBJ1-5	-	CASSLDYSNQPQHF
TRBV5-6	TRBJ2-1	-	CASSLDNYNNEQFF
TRBV4-1	TRBJ1-1	-	CASSRPLRGRETEAFF
TRBV5-1	TRBJ1-1	TRBD1	CASSHGQGGTEAFF
TRBV5-6	TRBJ2-7	-	CASSPQGLTPREQYF
TRBV19	TRBJ1-2	-	CASRPFQGHGYTF
TRBV4-1	TRBJ2-3	TRBD2	CASSQESRTSGGSQYF
TRBV18	TRBJ2-3	TRBD1	CASSIPGQGVIDTQYF
TRBV24-1	TRBJ1-5	-	CATSGAGGTNQPQHF
TRBV9	TRBJ2-7	TRBD2	CASSVGLAGGLYEQYF
TRBV5-1	TRBJ1-1	-	CASSLIEGLNTEAFF
TRBV5-1	TRBJ2-5	TRBD1	CASSPDRGQTQYF
TRBV6-5	TRBJ2-2	TRBD2	CASSGRAGGELFF
TRBV5-8	TRBJ2-1	-	CASSLGQYNEQFF
TRBV15	TRBJ2-4	-	CATDPGTRVKNIQYF
TRBV28	TRBJ1-5	-	CASSSGGRQGNQPQHF
TRBV7-2	TRBJ1-2	TRBD1	CASSLRTGIGYTF
TRBV19	TRBJ1-5	-	CASSIGPEVNQPQHF
TRBV19	TRBJ2-2	TRBD1	CASSMIQGANTGELFF
TRBV28	TRBJ1-6	-	CASSFALKSPLHF
TRBV18	TRBJ1-4	-	CASSPQGSGEKLFF
TRBV6-6	TRBJ1-2	-	CASSPNGTPRTNYGYTF
TRBV2	TRBJ1-4	TRBD1	CASRPGTGSEKLFF
TRBV5-8	TRBJ1-1	-	CASERVNTEAFF
TRBV10-3	TRBJ1-2	TRBD1	CAIAGTAYGYTF
TRBV18	TRBJ2-5	TRBD2	CASSEVAGAKQETQYF
TRBV6-6	TRBJ1-5	-	CASSYSSRGNQPQHF
TRBV5-1	TRBJ1-3	-	CASSLGQDPPGNTIYF
TRBV29-1	TRBJ1-5	TRBD1	CSAKAGTGNQPQHF
TRBV6-5	TRBJ1-4	-	CASSYASATNEKLFF
TRBV5-1	TRBJ2-5	TRBD1	CASRAGTGQETQYF
TRBV29-1	TRBJ2-3	-	CSVGGQVLSTDTQYF
TRBV10-3	TRBJ2-1	TRBD2	CAISLLAGGLSYNEQFF
TRBV15	TRBJ2-7	-	CATVSVCLPIPRNYEQYF
TRBV19	TRBJ2-7	-	CASGQTNSYEQYF
TRBV28	TRBJ1-2	-	CASSFGQGFGYTF
TRBV19	TRBJ2-5	-	CASMGGETQYF
TRBV19	TRBJ1-2	TRBD1	CASSMRDRGLDGYTF
TRBV7-9	TRBJ1-6	-	CASSPEGLLSRNSPLHF
TRBV27	TRBJ1-6	-	CASSNRQSYNSPLHF
TRBV30	TRBJ1-4	TRBD1	CAWSPGTGVEKLFF
TRBV28	TRBJ1-5	TRBD1	CASSGTVSNQPQHF
TRBV29-1	TRBJ2-3	TRBD1	CSVEDPEGADTQYF
TRBV6-5	TRBJ2-1	TRBD2	CASSTSGGYEQFF
TRBV30	TRBJ2-3	-	CAWTLQGYSTDTQYF
TRBV19	TRBJ2-7	-	CASSIDLGGLAEGEQYF
TRBV14	TRBJ1-6	-	CASSQVGARSPLHF
TRBV5-1	TRBJ2-7	-	CASSLGAGGPYEQYF
TRBV11-3	TRBJ1-6	TRBD1	CASSLDVQGAAESPLHF
TRBV28	TRBJ2-7	-	CASSFGRRPEQYF
TRBV14	TRBJ2-3	-	CASSQDRGTQYF
TRBV28	TRBJ2-7	TRBD1	CASRGDRDGLYEQYF
TRBV3-1/TRBV3-2	TRBJ2-5	TRBD1	CASRASQGAGKTQYF
TRBV19	TRBJ1-1	TRBD1	CASSGQGWTEAFF
TRBV29-1	TRBJ2-6	-	CSVAFSGANVLTF
TRBV12-3/TRBV12-4	TRBJ2-7	-	CASSPDSTYEQYF
TRBV19	TRBJ1-1	-	CASSITARGPINTEAFF
TRBV5-4	TRBJ1-2	TRBD1	CASSLNRGNGYTF
TRBV10-1	TRBJ2-3	TRBD2	CASSDPTSGRTDTQYF
TRBV29-1	TRBJ2-7	TRBD2	CSAVGLAGPTEQYF